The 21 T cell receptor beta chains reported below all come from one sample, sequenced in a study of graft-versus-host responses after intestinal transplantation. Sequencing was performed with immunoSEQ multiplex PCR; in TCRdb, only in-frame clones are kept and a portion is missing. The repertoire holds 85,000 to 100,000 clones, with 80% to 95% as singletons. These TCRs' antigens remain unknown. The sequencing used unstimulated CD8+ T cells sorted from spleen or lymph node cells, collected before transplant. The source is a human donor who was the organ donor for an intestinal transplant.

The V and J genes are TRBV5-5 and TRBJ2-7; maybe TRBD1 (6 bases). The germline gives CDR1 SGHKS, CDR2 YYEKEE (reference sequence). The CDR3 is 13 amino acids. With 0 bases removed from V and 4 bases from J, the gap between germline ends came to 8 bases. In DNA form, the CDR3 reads TGTGCCAGCAGCTTGGAAGGGACATACGAGCAGTACTTC. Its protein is CASSLEGTYEQYF.

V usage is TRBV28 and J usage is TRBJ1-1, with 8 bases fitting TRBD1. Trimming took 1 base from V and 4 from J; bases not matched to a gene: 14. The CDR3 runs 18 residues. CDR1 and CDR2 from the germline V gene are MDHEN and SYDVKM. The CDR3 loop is CASSLLPPAGGWSTEAFF. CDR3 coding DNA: TGTGCCAGCAGTTTATTGCCACCCGCAGGGGGCTGGAGCACTGAAGCTTTCTTT. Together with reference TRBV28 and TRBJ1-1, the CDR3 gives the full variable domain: DVKVTQSSRYLVKRTGEKVFLECVQDMDHENMFWYRQDPGLGLRLIYFSYDVKMKEKGDIPEGYSVSREKKERFSLILESASTNQTSMYLCASSLLPPAGGWSTEAFFGQGTRLTVV.

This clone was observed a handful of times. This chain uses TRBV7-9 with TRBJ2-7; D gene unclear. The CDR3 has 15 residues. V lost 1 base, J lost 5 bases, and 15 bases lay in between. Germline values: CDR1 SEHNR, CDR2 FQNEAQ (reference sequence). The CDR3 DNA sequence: TGTGCCAGCAGCTTAGTAACGAGCGCTCGGGACGAGCAGTACTTC. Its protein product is CASSLVTSARDEQYF.

CDR3 bases: TGTGCCAGCGGGAGTAGCGGGCAAGAGACCCAGTACTTC. As protein: CASGSSGQETQYF. The chain couples TRBV2 to TRBJ2-5, with TRBD2 matching 7 bases. Germline CDR1 is SNHLY and CDR2 is FYNNEI. J was trimmed by 2 bases and V by 8 bases; bases with no gene match: 5. The CDR3 runs to 13 residues.

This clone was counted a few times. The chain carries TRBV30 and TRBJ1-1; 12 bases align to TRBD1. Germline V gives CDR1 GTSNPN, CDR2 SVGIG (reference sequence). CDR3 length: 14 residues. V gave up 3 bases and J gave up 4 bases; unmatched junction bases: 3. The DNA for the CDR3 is TGTGCCTGGAGCTTGGGACAGGGGGCCACTGAAGCTTTCTTT. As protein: CAWSLGQGATEAFF.

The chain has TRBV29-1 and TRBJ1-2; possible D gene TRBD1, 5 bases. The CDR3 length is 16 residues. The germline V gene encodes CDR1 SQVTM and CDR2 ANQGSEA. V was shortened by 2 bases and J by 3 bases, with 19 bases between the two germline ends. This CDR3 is CSVETFDSLGDYGYTF. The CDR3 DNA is TGCAGCGTTGAAACTTTCGACAGCCTAGGTGACTATGGCTACACCTTC. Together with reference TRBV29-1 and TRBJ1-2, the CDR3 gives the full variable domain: SAVISQKPSRDICQRGTSLTIQCQVDSQVTMMFWYRQQPGQSLTLIATANQGSEATYESGFVIDKFPISRPNLTFSTLTVSNMSPEDSSIYLCSVETFDSLGDYGYTFGSGTRLTVV.

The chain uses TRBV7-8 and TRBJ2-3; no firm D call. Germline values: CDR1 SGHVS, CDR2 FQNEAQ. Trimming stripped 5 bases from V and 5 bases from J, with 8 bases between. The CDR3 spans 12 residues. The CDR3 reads CASSLSIDTQYF. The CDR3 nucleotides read TGTGCCAGCAGCCTAAGTATAGATACGCAGTATTTT.

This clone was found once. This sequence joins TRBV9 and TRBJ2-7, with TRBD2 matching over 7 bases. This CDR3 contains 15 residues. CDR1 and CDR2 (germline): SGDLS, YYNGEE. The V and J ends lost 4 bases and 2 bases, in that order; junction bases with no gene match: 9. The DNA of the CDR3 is TGTGCCAGCAGCTTTGGGGGGGAGCCAACCTACGAGCAGTACTTC. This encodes CASSFGGEPTYEQYF.

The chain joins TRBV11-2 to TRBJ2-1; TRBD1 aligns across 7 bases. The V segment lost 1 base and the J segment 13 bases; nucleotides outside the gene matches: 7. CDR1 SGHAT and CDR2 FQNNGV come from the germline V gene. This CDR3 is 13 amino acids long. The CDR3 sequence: CASSLGGGLPQFF. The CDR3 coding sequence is TGTGCCAGCAGCTTAGGAGGGGGCCTACCCCAGTTCTTC.

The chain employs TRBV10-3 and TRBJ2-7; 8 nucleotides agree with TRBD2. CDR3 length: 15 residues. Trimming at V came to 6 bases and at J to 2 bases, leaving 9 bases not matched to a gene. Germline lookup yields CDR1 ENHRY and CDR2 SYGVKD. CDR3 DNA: TGTGCCATCAGAGCATTTAGCGGGGACCCCTACGAGCAGTACTTC. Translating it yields CAIRAFSGDPYEQYF.

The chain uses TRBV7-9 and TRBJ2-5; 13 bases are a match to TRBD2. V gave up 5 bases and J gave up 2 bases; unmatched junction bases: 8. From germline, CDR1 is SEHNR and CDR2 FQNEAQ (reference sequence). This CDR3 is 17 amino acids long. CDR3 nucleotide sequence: TGTGCCAGCAGCCTTGAGGGGACTAGCGGGGATCAAGAGACCCAGTACTTC. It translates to CASSLEGTSGDQETQYF.

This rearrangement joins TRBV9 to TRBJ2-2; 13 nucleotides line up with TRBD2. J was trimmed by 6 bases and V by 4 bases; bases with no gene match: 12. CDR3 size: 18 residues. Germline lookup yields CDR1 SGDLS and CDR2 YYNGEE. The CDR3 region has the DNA TGTGCCAGCAGCCAAACCCCAGGACTAGCGGGAGTCTCCGGGGAGCTGTTTTTT. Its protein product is CASSQTPGLAGVSGELFF.

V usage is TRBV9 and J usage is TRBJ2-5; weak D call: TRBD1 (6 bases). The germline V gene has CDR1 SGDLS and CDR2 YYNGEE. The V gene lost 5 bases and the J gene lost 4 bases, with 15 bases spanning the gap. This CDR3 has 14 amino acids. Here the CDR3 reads CASSDAGVSETQYF. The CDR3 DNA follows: TGTGCCAGCAGTGACGCAGGGGTTTCAGAGACCCAGTACTTC. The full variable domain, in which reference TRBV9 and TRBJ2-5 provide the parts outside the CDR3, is DSGVTQTPKHLITATGQRVTLRCSPRSGDLSVYWYQQSLDQGLQFLIQYYNGEERAKGNILERFSAQQFPDLHSELNLSSLELGDSALYFCASSDAGVSETQYFGPGTRLLVL.

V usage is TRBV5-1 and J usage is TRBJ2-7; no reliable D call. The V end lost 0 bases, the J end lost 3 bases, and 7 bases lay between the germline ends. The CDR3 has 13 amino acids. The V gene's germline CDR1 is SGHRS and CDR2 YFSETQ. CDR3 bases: TGCGCCAGCAGCTTGGACAATATCTACGAGCAGTACTTC. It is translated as CASSLDNIYEQYF. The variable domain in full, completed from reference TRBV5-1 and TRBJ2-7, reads KAGVTQTPRYLIKTRGQQVTLSCSPISGHRSVSWYQQTPGQGLQFLFEYFSETQRNKGNFPGRFSGRQFSNSRSEMNVSTLELGDSALYLCASSLDNIYEQYFGPGTRLTVT.

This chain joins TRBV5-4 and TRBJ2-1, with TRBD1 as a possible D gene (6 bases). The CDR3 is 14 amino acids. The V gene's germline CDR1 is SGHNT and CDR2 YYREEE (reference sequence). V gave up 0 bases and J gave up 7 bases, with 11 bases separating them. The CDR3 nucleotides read TGTGCCAGCAGCTTGGGAGGGGGAGTAAATGAGCAGTTCTTC. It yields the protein CASSLGGGVNEQFF.

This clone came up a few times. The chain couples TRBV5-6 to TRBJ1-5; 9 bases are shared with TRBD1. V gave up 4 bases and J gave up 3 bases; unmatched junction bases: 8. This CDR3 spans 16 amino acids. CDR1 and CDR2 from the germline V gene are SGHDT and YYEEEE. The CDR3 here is CASSLRTGAPNQPQHF. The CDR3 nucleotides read TGTGCCAGCAGCCTGAGGACAGGGGCGCCCAATCAGCCCCAGCATTTT.

CDR3 in amino acids: CASRISRIGETEAFF. The DNA of the CDR3 is TGTGCCAGCAGGATATCGAGAATCGGGGAGACTGAAGCTTTCTTT. The chain recombines TRBV6-1 with TRBJ1-1; D gene uncertain. The germline gives CDR1 MNHNS, CDR2 SASEGT. CDR3 length: 15 residues. Between the trimmed V and J ends, which lost 6 bases and 5 bases, there was a span of 19 bases.

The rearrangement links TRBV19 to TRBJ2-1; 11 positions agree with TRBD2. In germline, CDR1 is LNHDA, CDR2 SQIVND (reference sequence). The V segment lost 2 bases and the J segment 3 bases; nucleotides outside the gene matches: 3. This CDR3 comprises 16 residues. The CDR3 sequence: CASSITSGGYYNEQFF. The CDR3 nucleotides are TGTGCCAGTAGTATAACTAGCGGGGGATACTACAATGAGCAGTTCTTC.

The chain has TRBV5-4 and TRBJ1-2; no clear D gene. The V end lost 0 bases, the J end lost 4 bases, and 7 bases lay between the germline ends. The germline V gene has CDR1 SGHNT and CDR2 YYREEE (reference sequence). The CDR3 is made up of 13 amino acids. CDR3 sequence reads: CASSLGRIYGYTF. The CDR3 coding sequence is TGTGCCAGCAGCTTGGGCAGGATCTATGGCTACACCTTC.

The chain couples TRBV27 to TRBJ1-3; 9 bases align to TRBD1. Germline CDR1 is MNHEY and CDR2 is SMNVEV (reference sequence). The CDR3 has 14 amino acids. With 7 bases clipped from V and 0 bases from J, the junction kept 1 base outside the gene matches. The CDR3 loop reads CASTGQGSGNTIYF. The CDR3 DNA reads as TGTGCCAGCACGGGACAGGGCTCTGGAAACACCATATATTTT.

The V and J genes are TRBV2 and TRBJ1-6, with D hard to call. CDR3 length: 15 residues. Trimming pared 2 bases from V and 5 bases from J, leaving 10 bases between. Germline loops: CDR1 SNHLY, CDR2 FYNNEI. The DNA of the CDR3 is TGTGCCAGCAGTGAAATCTGGGCTCATAATTCACCCCTCCACTTT. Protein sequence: CASSEIWAHNSPLHF.